Reported below is one T cell receptor (beta chain). Its antigen is unknown. The data derive from a study of Ad26.COV2.S vaccination and SARS-CoV-2 variants. Regarding the study as a whole: Reportedly, spike-specific CD8+ and CD4+ T cell responses achieved substantial breadth once vaccination had taken place. Vaccine and placebo recipients had comparable breadth of non-spike TCRs. Relative to placebo recipients, vaccine recipients exhibited elevated spike-specific TCR breadth. Possible underestimation of total T cell responses by the TCR breadth and depth analyses was noted.

Germline V gene data show CDR1 as SGHAT and CDR2 as FQNNGV. Trimming removed 2 bases at V and 6 bases at J, with 13 bases between. The CDR3 is 14 residues long. The protocol was immunoSEQ multiplex PCR, while the TCRdb copy is restricted to in-frame clones and leaves out a portion. This sample has about 97,000 clones, with roughly 80% found just once. The chain couples TRBV11-2 to TRBJ1-2; tentative D call: TRBD1 (6 bases). Specimen: peripheral blood, collected after recovery from COVID-19. This receptor was taken from a human donor who had recovered from COVID-19. CDR3: CASSLSRTVHGYTF. DNA of the CDR3: TGTGCCAGCAGCTTATCCCGGACAGTCCATGGCTACACCTTC.